This T cell receptor beta chain was profiled in a study of identical twins. The study, taken as a whole, reports: Recombination models fit unrelated individuals' TCR alpha sharing but underestimated twins'.

TCRdb analysed the 5' RACE reads with MiXCR anew, one entry per CDR3 protein. Of 350,000 to 600,000 distinct CDR3 sequences listed, 11% to 15% were seen once; the top ten hold approximately 0.52%. Everyone who donated was a healthy Caucasian. CDR1 is MNHNY, CDR2 SVGAGI, per germline (reference sequence). The CDR3 length is 12 residues. Trimming removed 0 bases from V and 9 bases from J, with 8 bases in between. This clonotype was recorded a few times. Its target is not known. These records were also assigned to another study, of yellow fever vaccine responses in identical twins.

The chain recombines TRBV6-6 with TRBJ1-1; no reliable D call. The receptor comes from a woman between 18 and 29 years old in good health. The sample taken for sequencing was CD4+ T cells sorted from blood. CDR3 in amino acids: CASSYSSEKAFF. Written as DNA, the CDR3 is TGTGCCAGCAGTTACTCGTCAGAGAAAGCTTTCTTT.